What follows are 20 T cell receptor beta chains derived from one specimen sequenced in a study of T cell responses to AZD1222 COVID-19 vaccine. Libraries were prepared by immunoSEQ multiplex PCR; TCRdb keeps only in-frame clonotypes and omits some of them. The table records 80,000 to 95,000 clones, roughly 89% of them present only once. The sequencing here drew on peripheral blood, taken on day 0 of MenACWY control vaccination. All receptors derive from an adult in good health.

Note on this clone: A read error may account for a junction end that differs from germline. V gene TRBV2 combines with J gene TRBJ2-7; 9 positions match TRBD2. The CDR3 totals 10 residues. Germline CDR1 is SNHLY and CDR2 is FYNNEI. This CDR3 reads CASVGTSLVF. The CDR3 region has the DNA TGTGCCAGCGTGGGGACTAGCTTAGTTTTC.

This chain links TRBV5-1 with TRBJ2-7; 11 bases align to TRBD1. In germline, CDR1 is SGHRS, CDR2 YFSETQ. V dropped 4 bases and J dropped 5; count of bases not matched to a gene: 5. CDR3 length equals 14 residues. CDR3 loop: CASSRGQGAHEQYF. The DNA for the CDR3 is TGCGCCAGCAGCCGAGGACAGGGGGCCCACGAGCAGTACTTC.

CDR3 loop: CASSGTGHLKGGYTF. The CDR3 bases are TGTGCCAGCAGCGGTACGGGACACCTAAAGGGTGGCTACACCTTC. The chain employs TRBV9 and TRBJ1-2, with D possibly TRBD1 on 6 matching bases. The V end lost 3 bases, the J end lost 7 bases, and 19 bases lay between the germline ends. This CDR3 comprises 15 residues. Germline CDR1 and CDR2: SGDLS and YYNGEE.

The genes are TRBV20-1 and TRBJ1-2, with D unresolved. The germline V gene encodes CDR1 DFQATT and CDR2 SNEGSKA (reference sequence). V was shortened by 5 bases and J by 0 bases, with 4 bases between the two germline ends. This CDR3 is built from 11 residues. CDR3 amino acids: CSASTNYGYTF. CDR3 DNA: TGCAGTGCTTCCACTAACTATGGCTACACCTTC.

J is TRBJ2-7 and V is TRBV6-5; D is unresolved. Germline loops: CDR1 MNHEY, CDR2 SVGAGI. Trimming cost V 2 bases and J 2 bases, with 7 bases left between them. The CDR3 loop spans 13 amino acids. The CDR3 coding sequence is TGTGCCAGCAGTTACAACACCGCCTACGAGCAGTACTTC. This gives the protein CASSYNTAYEQYF.

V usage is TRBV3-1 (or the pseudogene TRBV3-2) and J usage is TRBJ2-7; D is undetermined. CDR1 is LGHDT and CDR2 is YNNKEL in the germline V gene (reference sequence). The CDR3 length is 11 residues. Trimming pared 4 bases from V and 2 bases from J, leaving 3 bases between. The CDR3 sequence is CASSLTYEQYF. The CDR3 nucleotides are TGTGCCAGCAGCCTGACCTACGAGCAGTACTTC.

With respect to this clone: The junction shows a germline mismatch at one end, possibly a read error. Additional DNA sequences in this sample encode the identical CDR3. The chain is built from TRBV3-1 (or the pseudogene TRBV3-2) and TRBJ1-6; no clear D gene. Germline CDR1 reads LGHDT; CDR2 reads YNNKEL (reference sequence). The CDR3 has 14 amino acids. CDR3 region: CASSPIGNNSPLHF. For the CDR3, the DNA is TGTGCCAGTAGCCCAATAGGGAATAATTCACCCCTCCACTTT.

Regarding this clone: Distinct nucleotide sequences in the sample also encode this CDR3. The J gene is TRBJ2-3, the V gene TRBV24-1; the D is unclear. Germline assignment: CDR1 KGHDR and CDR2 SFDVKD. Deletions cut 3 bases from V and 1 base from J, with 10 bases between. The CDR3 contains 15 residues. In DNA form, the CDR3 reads TGTGCCACCAGTGATCCCGGGCAAGGCACAGATACGCAGTATTTT. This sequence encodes CATSDPGQGTDTQYF.

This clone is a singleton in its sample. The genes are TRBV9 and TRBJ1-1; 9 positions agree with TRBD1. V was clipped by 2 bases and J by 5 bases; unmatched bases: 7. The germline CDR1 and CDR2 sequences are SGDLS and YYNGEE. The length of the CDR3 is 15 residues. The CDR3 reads CASSVGQGVGTEAFF. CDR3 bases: TGTGCCAGCAGCGTGGGACAGGGTGTAGGGACTGAAGCTTTCTTT.

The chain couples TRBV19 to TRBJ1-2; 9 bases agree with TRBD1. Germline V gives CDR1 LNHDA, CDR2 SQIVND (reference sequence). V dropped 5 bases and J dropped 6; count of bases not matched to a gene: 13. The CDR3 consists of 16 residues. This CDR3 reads CASSLAGTGNLDGYTF. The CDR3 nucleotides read TGTGCCAGTAGTCTCGCCGGGACAGGGAATCTGGATGGCTACACCTTC.

CDR3 nucleotide sequence: TGCGCCAGCAGCGACAACACGGTACATATGAACACTGAAGCTTTCTTT. Translated, it gives CASSDNTVHMNTEAFF. This rearrangement joins TRBV5-1 to TRBJ1-1; no firm D call. V lost 4 bases and J 0 bases, leaving 16 bases between the germline ends. The CDR3 contains 16 residues. Germline V gene sequence: CDR1 SGHRS, CDR2 YFSETQ.

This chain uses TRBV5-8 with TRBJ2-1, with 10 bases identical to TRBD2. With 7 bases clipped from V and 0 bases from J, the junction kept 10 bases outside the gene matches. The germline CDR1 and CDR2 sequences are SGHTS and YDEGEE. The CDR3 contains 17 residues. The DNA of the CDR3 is TGTGCCAGCCGCGGACTAGCGGAGGGGAGCTCCTACAATGAGCAGTTCTTC. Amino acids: CASRGLAEGSSYNEQFF.

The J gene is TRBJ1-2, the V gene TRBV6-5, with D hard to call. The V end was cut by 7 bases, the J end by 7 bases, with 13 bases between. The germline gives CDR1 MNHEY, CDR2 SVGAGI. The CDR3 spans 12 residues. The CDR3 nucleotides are TGTGCCAGCATAAAAGACGGGAGTGGCTACACCTTC. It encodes CASIKDGSGYTF.

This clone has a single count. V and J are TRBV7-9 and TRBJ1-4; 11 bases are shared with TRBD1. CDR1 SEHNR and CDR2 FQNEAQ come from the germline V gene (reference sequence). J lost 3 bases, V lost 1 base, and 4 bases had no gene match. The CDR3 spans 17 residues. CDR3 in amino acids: CASSLGSGQGANEKLFF. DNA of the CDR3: TGTGCCAGCAGCTTAGGTTCGGGACAGGGGGCTAATGAAAAACTGTTTTTT.

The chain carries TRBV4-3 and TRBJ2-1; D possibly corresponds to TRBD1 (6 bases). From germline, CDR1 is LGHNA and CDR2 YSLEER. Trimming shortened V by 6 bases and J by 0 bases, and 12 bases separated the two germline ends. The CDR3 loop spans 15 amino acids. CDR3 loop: CASSLDRSSYNEQFF. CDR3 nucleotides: TGCGCCAGCAGTCTAGACAGGAGCTCCTACAATGAGCAGTTCTTC.

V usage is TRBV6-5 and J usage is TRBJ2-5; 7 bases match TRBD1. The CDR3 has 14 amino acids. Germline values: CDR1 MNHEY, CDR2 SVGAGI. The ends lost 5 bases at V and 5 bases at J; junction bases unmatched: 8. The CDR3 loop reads CASSPGQARETQYF. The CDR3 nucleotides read TGTGCCAGCAGTCCCGGACAGGCCCGGGAGACCCAGTACTTC.

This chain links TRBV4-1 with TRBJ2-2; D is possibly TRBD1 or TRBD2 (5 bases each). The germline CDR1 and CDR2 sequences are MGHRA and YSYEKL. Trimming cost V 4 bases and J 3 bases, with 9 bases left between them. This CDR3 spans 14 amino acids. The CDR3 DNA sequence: TGCGCCAGCAGCCCTCAGGGAGACACCGGGGAGCTGTTTTTT. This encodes CASSPQGDTGELFF.

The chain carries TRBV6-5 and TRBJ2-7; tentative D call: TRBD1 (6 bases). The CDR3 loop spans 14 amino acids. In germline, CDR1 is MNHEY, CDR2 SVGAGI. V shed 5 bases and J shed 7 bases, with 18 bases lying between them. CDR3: CASSPPRGKGEQYF. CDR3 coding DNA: TGTGCCAGCAGTCCCCCGAGGGGGAAGGGAGAGCAGTACTTC.

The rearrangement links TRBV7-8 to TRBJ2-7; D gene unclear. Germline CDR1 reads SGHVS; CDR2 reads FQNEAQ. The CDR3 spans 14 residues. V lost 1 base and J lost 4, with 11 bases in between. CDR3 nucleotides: TGTGCCAGCAGCTTAGAAGGGTTGGGATACGAGCAGTACTTC. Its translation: CASSLEGLGYEQYF.

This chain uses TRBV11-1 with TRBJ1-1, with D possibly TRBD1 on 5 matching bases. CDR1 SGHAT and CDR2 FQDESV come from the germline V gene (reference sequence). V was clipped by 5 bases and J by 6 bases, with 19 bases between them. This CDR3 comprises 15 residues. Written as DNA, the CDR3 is TGTGCCAGCAGCCCCTCATCCAGGGAGAGGGCTGAAGCTTTCTTT. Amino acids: CASSPSSRERAEAFF. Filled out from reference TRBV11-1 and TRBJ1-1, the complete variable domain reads EAEVAQSPRYKITEKSQAVAFWCDPISGHATLYWYRQILGQGPELLVQFQDESVVDDSQLPKDRFSAERLKGVDSTLKIQPAELGDSAMYLCASSPSSRERAEAFFGQGTRLTVV.